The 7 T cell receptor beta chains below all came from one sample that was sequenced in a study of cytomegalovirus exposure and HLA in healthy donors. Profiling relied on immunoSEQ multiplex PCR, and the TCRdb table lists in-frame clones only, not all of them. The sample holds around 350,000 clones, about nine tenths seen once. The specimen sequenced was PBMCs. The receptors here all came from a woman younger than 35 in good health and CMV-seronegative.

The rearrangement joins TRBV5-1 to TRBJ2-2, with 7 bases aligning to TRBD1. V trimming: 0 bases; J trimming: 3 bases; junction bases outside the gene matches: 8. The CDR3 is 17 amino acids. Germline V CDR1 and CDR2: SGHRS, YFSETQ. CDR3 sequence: CASSLGPGTVYTGELFF. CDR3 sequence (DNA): TGCGCCAGCAGCTTGGGTCCCGGGACAGTTTACACCGGGGAGCTGTTTTTT.

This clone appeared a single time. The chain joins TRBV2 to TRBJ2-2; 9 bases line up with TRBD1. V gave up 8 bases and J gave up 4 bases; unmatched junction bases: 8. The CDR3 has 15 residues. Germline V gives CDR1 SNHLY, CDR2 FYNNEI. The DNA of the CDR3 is TGTGCCAGCTTGGAGGACAGGGGCCTCACCGGGGAGCTGTTTTTT. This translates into CASLEDRGLTGELFF.

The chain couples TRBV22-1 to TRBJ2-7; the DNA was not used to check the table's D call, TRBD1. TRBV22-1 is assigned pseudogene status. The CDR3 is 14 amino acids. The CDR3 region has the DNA TGTCCTGGGAGCCCGCGGACAGGTGACAACGAGCAGTACTTC. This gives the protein CPGSPRTGDNEQYF.

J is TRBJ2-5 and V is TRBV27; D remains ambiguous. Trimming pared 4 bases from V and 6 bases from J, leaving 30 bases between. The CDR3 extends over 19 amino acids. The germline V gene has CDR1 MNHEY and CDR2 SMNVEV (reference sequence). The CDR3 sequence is CASSSQPPGYGLSQQTQYF. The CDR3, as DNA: TGTGCCAGCAGTTCCCAACCCCCGGGTTATGGTTTGAGCCAGCAGACCCAGTACTTC.

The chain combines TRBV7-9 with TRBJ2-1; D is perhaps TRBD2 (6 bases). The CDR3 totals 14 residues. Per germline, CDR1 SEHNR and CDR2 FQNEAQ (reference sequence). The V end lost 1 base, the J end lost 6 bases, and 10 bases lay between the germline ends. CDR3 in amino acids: CASSLGGAPNEQFF. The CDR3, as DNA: TGTGCCAGCAGCTTAGGCGGGGCTCCCAATGAGCAGTTCTTC.

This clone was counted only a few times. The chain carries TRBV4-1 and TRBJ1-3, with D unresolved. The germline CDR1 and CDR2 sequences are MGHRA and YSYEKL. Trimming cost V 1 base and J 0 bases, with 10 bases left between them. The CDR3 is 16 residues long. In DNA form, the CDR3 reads TGCGCCAGCAGCCAAGTAGACACCTACTCTGGAAACACCATATATTTT. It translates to CASSQVDTYSGNTIYF.

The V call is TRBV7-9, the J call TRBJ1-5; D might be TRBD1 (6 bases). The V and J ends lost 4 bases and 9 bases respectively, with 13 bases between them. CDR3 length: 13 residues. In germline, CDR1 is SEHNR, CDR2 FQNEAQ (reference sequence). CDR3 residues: CASSSRGAGPQHF. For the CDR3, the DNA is TGTGCCAGCAGCTCGCGGGGGGCAGGGCCCCAGCATTTT.